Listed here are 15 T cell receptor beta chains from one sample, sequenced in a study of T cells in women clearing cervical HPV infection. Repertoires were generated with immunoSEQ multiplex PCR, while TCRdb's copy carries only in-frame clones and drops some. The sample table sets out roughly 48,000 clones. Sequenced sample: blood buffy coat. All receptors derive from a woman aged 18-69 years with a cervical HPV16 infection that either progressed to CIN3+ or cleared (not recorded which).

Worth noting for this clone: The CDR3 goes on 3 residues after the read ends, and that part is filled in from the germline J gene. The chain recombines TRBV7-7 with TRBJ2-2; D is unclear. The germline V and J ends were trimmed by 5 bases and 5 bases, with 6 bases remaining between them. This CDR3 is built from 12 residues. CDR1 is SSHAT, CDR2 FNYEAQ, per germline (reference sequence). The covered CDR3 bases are TGTGCCAGCAGCCCGGGTACCGGGGAG. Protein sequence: CASSPGTGE. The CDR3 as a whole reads CASSPGTGELFF.

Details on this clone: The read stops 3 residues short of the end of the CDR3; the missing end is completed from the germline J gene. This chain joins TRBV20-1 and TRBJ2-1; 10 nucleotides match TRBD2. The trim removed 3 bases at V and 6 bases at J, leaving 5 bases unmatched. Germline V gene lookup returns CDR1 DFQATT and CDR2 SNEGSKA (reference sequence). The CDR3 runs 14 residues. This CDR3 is CSASQLAGVNEQFF. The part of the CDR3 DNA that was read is TGCAGTGCTAGTCAGCTAGCGGGAGTCAATGAG.

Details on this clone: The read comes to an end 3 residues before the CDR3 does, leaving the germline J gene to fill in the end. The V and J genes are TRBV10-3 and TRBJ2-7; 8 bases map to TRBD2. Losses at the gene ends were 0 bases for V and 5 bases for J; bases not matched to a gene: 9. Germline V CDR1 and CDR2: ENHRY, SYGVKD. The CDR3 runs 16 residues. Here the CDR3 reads CAISESVVAGSNEQYF. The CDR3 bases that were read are TGTGCCATCAGTGAGTCGGTAGTAGCGGGATCTAACGAG.

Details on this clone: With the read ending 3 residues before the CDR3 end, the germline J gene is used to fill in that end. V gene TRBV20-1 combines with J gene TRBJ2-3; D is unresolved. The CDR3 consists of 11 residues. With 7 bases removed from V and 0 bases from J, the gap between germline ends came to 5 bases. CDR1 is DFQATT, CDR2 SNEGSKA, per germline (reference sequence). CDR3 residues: CSVSSTDTQYF. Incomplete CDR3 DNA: TGCAGTGTCTCTAGCACAGATACG.

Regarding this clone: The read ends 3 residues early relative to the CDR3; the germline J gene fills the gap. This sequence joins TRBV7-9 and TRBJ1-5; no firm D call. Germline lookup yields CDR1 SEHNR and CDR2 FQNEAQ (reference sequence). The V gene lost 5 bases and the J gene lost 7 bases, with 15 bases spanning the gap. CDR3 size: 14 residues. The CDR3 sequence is CASSMEGGPQPQHF. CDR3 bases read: TGTGCCAGCAGCATGGAGGGCGGGCCCCAGCCC.

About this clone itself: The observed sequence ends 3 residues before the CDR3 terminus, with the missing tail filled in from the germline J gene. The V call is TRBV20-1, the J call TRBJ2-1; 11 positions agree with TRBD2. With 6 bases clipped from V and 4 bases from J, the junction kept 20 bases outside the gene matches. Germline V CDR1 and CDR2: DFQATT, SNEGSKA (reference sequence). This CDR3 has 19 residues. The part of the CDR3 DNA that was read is TGCAGTGCCAGGGATAGCGGGGGGGACACCTTACCCCGATACAATGAG. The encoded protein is CSARDSGGDTLPRYNE. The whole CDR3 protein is CSARDSGGDTLPRYNEQFF.

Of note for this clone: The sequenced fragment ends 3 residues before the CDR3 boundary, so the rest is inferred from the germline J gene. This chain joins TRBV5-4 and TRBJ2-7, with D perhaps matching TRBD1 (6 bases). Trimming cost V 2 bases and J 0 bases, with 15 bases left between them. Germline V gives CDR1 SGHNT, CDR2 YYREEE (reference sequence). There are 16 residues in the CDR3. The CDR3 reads CASSFGMRGSSYEQYF. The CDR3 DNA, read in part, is TGTGCCAGCAGCTTTGGCATGAGGGGGAGCTCCTACGAG.

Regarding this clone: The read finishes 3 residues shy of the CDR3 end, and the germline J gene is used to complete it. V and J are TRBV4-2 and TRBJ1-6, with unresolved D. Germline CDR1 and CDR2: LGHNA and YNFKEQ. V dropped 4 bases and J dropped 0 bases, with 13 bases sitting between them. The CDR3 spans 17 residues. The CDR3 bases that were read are TGTGCCAGCAGCCCACTGGCCGGGTCCTCCTATAATTCACCC. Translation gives CASSPLAGSSYNSP. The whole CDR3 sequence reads CASSPLAGSSYNSPLHF.

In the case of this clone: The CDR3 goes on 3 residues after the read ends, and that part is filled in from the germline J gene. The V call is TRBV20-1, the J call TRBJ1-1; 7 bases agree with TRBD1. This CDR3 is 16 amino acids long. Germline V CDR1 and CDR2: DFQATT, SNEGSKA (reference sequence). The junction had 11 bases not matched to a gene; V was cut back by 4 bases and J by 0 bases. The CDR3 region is CSATLQGGGVNTEAFF. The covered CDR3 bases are TGCAGTGCTACGCTCCAGGGGGGAGGAGTGAACACTGAA.

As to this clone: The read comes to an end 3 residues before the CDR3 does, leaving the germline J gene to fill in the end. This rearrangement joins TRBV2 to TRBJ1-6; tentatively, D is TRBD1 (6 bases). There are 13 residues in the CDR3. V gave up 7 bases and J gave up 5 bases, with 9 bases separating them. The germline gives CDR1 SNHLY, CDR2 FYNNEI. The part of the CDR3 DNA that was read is TGTGCCAGCACCGGGGACAATAATTCACCC. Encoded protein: CASTGDNNSP. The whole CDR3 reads CASTGDNNSPLHF.

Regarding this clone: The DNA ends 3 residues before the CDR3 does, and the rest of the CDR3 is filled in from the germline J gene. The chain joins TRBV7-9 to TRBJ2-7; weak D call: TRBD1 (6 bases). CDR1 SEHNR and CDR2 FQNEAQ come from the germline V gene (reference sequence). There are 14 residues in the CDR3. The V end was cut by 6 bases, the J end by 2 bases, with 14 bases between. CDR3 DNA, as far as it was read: TGTGCCAGCAGTTATGGGACATCAGCCTACGAG. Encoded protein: CASSYGTSAYE. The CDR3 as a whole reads CASSYGTSAYEQYF.

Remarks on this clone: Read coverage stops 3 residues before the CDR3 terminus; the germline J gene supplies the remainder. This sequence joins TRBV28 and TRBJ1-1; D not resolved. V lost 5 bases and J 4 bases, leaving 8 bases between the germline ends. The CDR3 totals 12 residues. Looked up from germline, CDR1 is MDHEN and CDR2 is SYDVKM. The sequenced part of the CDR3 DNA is TGTGCCAGCAGTCACACCTTCACTGAA. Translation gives CASSHTFTE. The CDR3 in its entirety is CASSHTFTEAFF.

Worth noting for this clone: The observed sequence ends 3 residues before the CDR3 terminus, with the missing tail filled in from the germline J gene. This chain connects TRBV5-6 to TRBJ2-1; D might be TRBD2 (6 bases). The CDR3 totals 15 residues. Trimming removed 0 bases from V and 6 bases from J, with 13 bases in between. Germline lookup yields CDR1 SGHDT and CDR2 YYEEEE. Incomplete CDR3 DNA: TGTGCCAGCAGCTTGGGGAGGGTGGTAGGCAATGAG. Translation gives CASSLGRVVGNE. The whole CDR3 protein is CASSLGRVVGNEQFF.

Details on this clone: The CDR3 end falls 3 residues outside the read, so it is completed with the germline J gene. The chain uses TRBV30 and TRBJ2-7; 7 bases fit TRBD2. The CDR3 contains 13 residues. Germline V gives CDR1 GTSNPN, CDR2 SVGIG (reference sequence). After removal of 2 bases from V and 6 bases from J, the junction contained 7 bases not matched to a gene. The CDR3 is CAWSWGGAGEQYF. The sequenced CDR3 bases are TGTGCCTGGAGTTGGGGGGGAGCTGGCGAG.

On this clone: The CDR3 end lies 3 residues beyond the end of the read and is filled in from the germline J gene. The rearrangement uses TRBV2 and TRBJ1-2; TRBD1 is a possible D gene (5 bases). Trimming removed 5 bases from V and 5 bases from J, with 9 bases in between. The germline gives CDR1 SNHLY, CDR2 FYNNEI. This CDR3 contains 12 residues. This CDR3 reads CASSNDRYGYTF. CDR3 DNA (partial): TGTGCCAGCAGTAATGACAGATATGGC.